Below, 2 T cell receptor beta chains from the same sample are listed, as sequenced in a study of T cell responses to AZD1222 COVID-19 vaccine. TCRdb's table, derived via immunoSEQ multiplex PCR, lists solely in-frame clones and lacks some. The sample shows some 130,000 clones, 85% to 90% of them seen only once. Source: peripheral blood, taken on day 0 of AZD1222 vaccination. Every receptor here comes from an adult in good health.

A single count supports this clone. This chain links TRBV30 with TRBJ1-5; D uncertain. The CDR3 spans 15 residues. CDR1 GTSNPN and CDR2 SVGIG come from the germline V gene (reference sequence). V lost 0 bases to trimming and J lost 3 bases, with 12 bases between them. The chain's CDR3 is CAWSVWSGDNQPQHF. CDR3 nucleotide sequence: TGTGCCTGGAGTGTATGGTCGGGCGACAATCAGCCCCAGCATTTT.

This clone was found once. The chain carries TRBV6-2 or TRBV6-3 and TRBJ2-3; 11 bases map to TRBD2. The CDR3 contains 14 residues. Germline V lookup: CDR1 MNHEY, CDR2 SVGEGT. V gave up 9 bases and J gave up 3 bases; unmatched junction bases: 5. CDR3: CASSGGVLTDTQYF. The CDR3 DNA reads as TGTGCCAGTAGCGGGGGGGTACTTACAGATACGCAGTATTTT.